This is a list of T cell receptor beta chains from one sample in a study of cytomegalovirus exposure and HLA in healthy donors. The assay was immunoSEQ multiplex PCR, and TCRdb's table has in-frame clones only and misses some. The sample records roughly 150,000 clones, about 80% being singletons. Material for sequencing was PBMCs. The receptors come from a man aged 35-49 years in good health and CMV-seropositive. Both conserved end residues are part of each CDR3. A D gene is named only where the DNA matches it firmly. Size is stated for part of the rows, as once, few or many counts, or as a class when the clone is expanded.

clone_size j_call d_call v_call cdr3_nt cdr3_aa
NA TRBJ2-5 NA TRBV12-5 TGTGCTAGTGGCCGCGACAGGATCCAAGAGACCCAGTACTTC CASGRDRIQETQYF
NA TRBJ1-2 TRBD1 TRBV7-9 TGTGCCAACAGCTTAGACAGGGGGTTGGATGGCTACACCTTC CANSLDRGLDGYTF
NA TRBJ1-2 TRBD1 TRBV6-1 TGTGCCAGCAAATCGACAGGGACTCATAACTATGGCTACACCTTC CASKSTGTHNYGYTF
NA TRBJ1-4 TRBD1 TRBV7-8 TGTGCCAGCAGCTCGGGGACCGGGACGACAGGGGAAAAACTGTTTTTT CASSSGTGTTGEKLFF
NA TRBJ2-1 TRBD2 TRBV5-1 TGCGCCAGCACCTCAGGACTAGCGGGATCATACAATGAGCAGTTCTTC CASTSGLAGSYNEQFF
once TRBJ2-5 TRBD1 TRBV2 TGTGCCAGCGGACAGGTCCAAGAGACCCAGTACTTC CASGQVQETQYF
NA TRBJ2-7 NA TRBV7-2 TGTGCCAGCAGCTTAGGTCAAGGGGTCTCCTACGAGCAGTACTTC CASSLGQGVSYEQYF
NA TRBJ1-3 NA TRBV5-1 TGCGCCAGCAGCTTGGCGGGTGCAGCCAGCTCTGGAAACACCATATATTTT CASSLAGAASSGNTIYF
NA TRBJ2-5 NA TRBV7-9 TGTTCCAGCAGCTTTTCTCGGTCAGGGAGGTTTGAGACCCAGTACTTC CSSSFSRSGRFETQYF
NA TRBJ1-5 NA TRBV15 TGTGCCACCAGCAGAGCAAATCAGCCCCAGCATTTT CATSRANQPQHF
NA TRBJ1-1 NA TRBV5-1 TGCGCCAGCAGCCCTATTCCCCTTTTTAACACTGAAGCTTTCTTT CASSPIPLFNTEAFF
NA TRBJ2-2 NA TRBV4-2 TGTGCCAGCAGCCAAGGGACAACAAACACCGGGGAGCTGTTTTTT CASSQGTTNTGELFF
NA TRBJ1-2 NA TRBV6-5 TGTGCCAGCACCAAGGGCGCTCGGGGTGGCTACACCTTC CASTKGARGGYTF
NA TRBJ2-3 NA TRBV10-3 TGTGCCATCAGTGAGCTAAGCACAGATACGCAGTATTTT CAISELSTDTQYF
NA TRBJ2-1 TRBD2 TRBV27 TGTGCCAGCAGTTTAATCGGGAGGATTTCCTACAATGAGCAGTTCTTC CASSLIGRISYNEQFF
once TRBJ1-1 TRBD1 TRBV5-1 TGCACCAGCAGCTTGGGGACAGGGATGAACACTGAAGCTTTCTTT CTSSLGTGMNTEAFF
NA TRBJ2-5 TRBD2 TRBV7-2 TGTGCCAGCAGGTTGGGCGGGAGGCCGGATGAGACCCAGTACTTC CASRLGGRPDETQYF
NA TRBJ2-1 TRBD2 TRBV5-1 TGCGCCAGCAGCTCGTGGAGGGGGACTAGCGGGGGCGAGGGCGAGCAGTTCTTC CASSSWRGTSGGEGEQFF
NA TRBJ1-1 NA TRBV9 TGTGCCAGCAGCGTAGGACAGTGGAGCACTGAAGCTTTCTTT CASSVGQWSTEAFF
NA TRBJ2-7 TRBD1 TRBV5-1 TGCGCCAGCAGCTTGGCACAGGGGGCGACCTACGAGCAGTACTTC CASSLAQGATYEQYF
NA TRBJ2-5 NA TRBV21-1 TGTGCCAGCAGCAAGTTGGTAGCGGGAGAGACCCAGTACTTC CASSKLVAGETQYF
NA TRBJ2-6 NA TRBV5-1 TGCGCCAGCACATGGGCCAGCTCTGGGGCCAACGTCCTGACTTTC CASTWASSGANVLTF